The clone carrying this T cell receptor beta chain was seen more than once but under ten times. Its target is unknown. This record comes from a study of T-cell reconstitution after alpha-beta-depleted transplantation in children. The study, taken as a whole, reports: Alpha-beta T cells present about two months after transplant were reported to originate from several hundred expanded graft clones. Diversity of TCRbeta at day 60 was high in some patients, arising from surviving recipient T cells and thymic progenitors. By one year post-transplant, T-cell counts and diversity largely arose from T cells that were newly produced.

TCRbeta library preparation incorporated unique molecular identifiers. In TCRdb, the PCR reads were re-called with MiXCR into one record per CDR3 protein. The data hold hundreds of thousands of distinct CDR3 sequences, with over 10% observed a single time. Germline loops: CDR1 WNHNN, CDR2 SYGVQD (reference sequence). The CDR3 contains 19 residues. J gave up 2 bases and V 4 bases, and 12 bases lay outside the gene matches. The chain uses TRBV10-1 and TRBJ2-3, with 13 bases identical to TRBD2. The source of this sequence is a girl aged 2-10 years with congenital amegakaryocytic thrombocytopenia, due to receive a stem cell transplant. The specimen was PBMCs, collected before TCRalphabeta/CD19-depleted stem cell transplant. In DNA form, the CDR3 reads TGCGCCAGCAGTGGGACTAGCGGGAGTATACTATACCCCACAGATACGCAGTATTTT. Its translation is CASSGTSGSILYPTDTQYF.